The source of this T cell receptor beta chain is a study of monozygotic twins with inflammatory bowel disease. Each CDR3 protein gets one entry in TCRdb, which reprocessed the 5' RACE reads and gives no DNA. The sample includes about 330,000 distinct CDR3 sequences. Germline loops: CDR1 MDHEN, CDR2 SYDVKM. The CDR3 extends over 13 amino acids. The V and J genes are TRBV28 and TRBJ2-7; checking the TCRdb D call of TRBD1 is not possible without DNA. The source is a human donor with ulcerative colitis or Crohn's disease, or a healthy co-twin of an affected twin (not recorded which). The specimen was blood. The CDR3 protein is CASSTWTGGEQYF.